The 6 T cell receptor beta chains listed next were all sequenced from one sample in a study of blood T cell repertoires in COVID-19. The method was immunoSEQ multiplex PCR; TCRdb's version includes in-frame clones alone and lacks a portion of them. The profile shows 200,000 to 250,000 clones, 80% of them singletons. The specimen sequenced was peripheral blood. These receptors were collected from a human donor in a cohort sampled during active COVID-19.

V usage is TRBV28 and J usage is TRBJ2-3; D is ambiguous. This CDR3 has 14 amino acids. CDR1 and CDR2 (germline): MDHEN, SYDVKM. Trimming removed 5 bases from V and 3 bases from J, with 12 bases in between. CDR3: CASSPPHATDTQYF. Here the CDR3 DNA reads TGTGCCAGCAGTCCCCCCCATGCGACAGATACGCAGTATTTT. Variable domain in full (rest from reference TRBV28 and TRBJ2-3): DVKVTQSSRYLVKRTGEKVFLECVQDMDHENMFWYRQDPGLGLRLIYFSYDVKMKEKGDIPEGYSVSREKKERFSLILESASTNQTSMYLCASSPPHATDTQYFGPGTRLTVL.

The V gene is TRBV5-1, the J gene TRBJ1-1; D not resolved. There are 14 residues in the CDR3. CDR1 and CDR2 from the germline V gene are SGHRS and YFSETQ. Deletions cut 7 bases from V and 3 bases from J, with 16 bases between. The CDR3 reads CASRLNGRDTEAFF. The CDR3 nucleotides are TGCGCCAGCCGACTTAACGGCCGGGACACTGAAGCTTTCTTT. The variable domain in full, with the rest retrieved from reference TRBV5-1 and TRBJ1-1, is KAGVTQTPRYLIKTRGQQVTLSCSPISGHRSVSWYQQTPGQGLQFLFEYFSETQRNKGNFPGRFSGRQFSNSRSEMNVSTLELGDSALYLCASRLNGRDTEAFFGQGTRLTVV.

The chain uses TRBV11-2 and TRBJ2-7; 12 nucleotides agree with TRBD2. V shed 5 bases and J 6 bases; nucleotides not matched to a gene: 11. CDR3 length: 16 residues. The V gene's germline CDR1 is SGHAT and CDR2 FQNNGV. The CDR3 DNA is TGTGCCAGCAGCCAGGGAACACGACTAGCGGGAGCCGAGCAGTACTTC. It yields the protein CASSQGTRLAGAEQYF.

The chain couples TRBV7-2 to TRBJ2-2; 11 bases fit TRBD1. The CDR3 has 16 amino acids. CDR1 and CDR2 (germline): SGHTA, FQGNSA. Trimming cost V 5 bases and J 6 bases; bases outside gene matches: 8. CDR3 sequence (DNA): TGTGCCAGCAGCCTCCTGGACAGGGGGCGGGCCGGGGAGCTGTTTTTT. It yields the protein CASSLLDRGRAGELFF.

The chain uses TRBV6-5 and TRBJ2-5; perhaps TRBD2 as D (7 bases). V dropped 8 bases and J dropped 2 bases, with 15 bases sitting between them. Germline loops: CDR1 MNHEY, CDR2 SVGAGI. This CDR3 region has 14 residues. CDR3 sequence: CASGWGGRQETQYF. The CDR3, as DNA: TGTGCCAGCGGGTGGGGGGGGCGTCAAGAGACCCAGTACTTC.

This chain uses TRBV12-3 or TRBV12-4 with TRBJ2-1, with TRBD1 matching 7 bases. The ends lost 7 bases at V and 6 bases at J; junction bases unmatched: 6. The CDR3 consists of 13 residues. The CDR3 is CASTGQRGNEQFF. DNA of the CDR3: TGTGCCAGCACGGGACAGAGGGGCAATGAGCAGTTCTTC.